One and the same sample provided the 10 T cell receptor beta chains below, sequenced in a study of CD8+CD57+ T cells in acquired aplastic anemia. TCR beta VDJ and CDR3 profiling used genomic DNA as template. TCRdb independently ran MiXCR on the reads; one entry per CDR3 protein. This table holds hundreds of thousands of distinct CDR3 sequences, approximately 55% found once. The sample taken for sequencing was sorted CD4+, CD8+, or CD8+CD57+ T cells (not recorded which) from PBMCs. The receptors here all came from a human donor with severe aplastic anemia or a healthy control (not recorded which).

The chain joins TRBV12-3 or TRBV12-4 to TRBJ1-5, with D uncertain. The CDR3 has 14 amino acids. V was clipped by 5 bases and J by 10 bases, with 18 bases between them. CDR3 DNA: TGTGCCAGCAGTCCCGGCGGAGCATTAAACCCCCAGCATTTT. It yields the protein CASSPGGALNPQHF.

The rearrangement links TRBV2 to TRBJ1-1, with a possible D match to TRBD1 (5 bases). The CDR3 totals 15 residues. The V gene lost 6 bases and the J gene lost 1 base, with 15 bases spanning the gap. In germline, CDR1 is SNHLY, CDR2 FYNNEI. DNA of the CDR3: TGTGCCAGCAGGACTAGCGGGGGGGAGAACACTGAAGCTTTCTTT. This codes for CASRTSGGENTEAFF.

V gene TRBV20-1 combines with J gene TRBJ2-1; D uncertain. Per germline, CDR1 DFQATT and CDR2 SNEGSKA (reference sequence). V lost 7 bases, J lost 3 bases, and 13 bases lay in between. The CDR3 loop spans 13 amino acids. CDR3 in amino acids: CSEKVLVYNEQFF. The DNA for the CDR3 is TGCAGTGAGAAGGTTCTTGTCTACAATGAGCAGTTCTTC.

This clonotype was recorded only once. This rearrangement joins TRBV5-1 to TRBJ2-3, with D unclear. Trimming pared 0 bases from V and 1 base from J, leaving 6 bases between. The CDR3 runs 14 residues. CDR1 SGHRS and CDR2 YFSETQ come from the germline V gene. The CDR3 loop is CASSLALGTDTQYF. The CDR3 DNA follows: TGCGCCAGCAGCTTGGCCCTAGGCACAGATACGCAGTATTTT.

At least ten counts were recorded for this clonotype. The rearrangement joins TRBV14 to TRBJ1-1; 8 bases match TRBD1. The CDR3 length is 16 residues. Germline assignment: CDR1 SGHDN and CDR2 FVKESK. V shed 4 bases, J shed 1 base, and the junction held 8 bases outside the gene matches. The CDR3 spells CASSPRGRWPNTEAFF. The DNA for the CDR3 is TGTGCCAGCAGCCCCAGGGGGCGGTGGCCGAACACTGAAGCTTTCTTT.

The chain recombines TRBV24-1 with TRBJ1-5, with unresolved D. Trimming pared 7 bases from V and 14 bases from J, leaving 8 bases between. The germline CDR1 and CDR2 sequences are KGHDR and SFDVKD. The CDR3 totals 9 residues. The CDR3 spells CATRQDEHF. CDR3 nucleotide sequence: TGTGCCACCAGGCAGGACGAGCATTTT.

As to this clonotype: One end of the junction fails to match germline, which may point to a read error. This chain links TRBV5-4 with TRBJ2-7, with D perhaps TRBD2 (6 bases). Per the germline V gene, CDR1 is SGHNT and CDR2 is YYREEE (reference sequence). The length of the CDR3 is 15 residues. CDR3 residues: CASSSMGAGSYEQYF. The CDR3 DNA reads TGCGCCAGCAGCTCGATGGGTGCGGGGTCCTACGAGCAGTACTTC.

As regards this clonotype: The junction departs from the called germline gene at one end, perhaps through a read error. This chain links TRBV14 with TRBJ1-1, with 8 bases that match TRBD1. The CDR3 covers 12 residues. Germline V lookup: CDR1 SGHDN, CDR2 FVKESK. The CDR3 region is CSGLGQGPEAFF. The CDR3 DNA follows: TGCTCGGGTCTAGGACAGGGCCCTGAAGCTTTCTTT. Based on the CDR3 plus reference TRBV14 and TRBJ1-1, the full variable domain is EAGVTQFPSHSVIEKGQTVTLRCDPISGHDNLYWYRRVMGKEIKFLLHFVKESKQDESGMPNNRFLAERTGGTYSTLKVQPAELEDSGVYFCSGLGQGPEAFFGQGTRLTVV.

This clonotype has ten or more counts. The chain is built from TRBV20-1 and TRBJ1-5, with TRBD1 matching over 7 bases. CDR3 size: 15 residues. Germline CDR1 reads DFQATT; CDR2 reads SNEGSKA (reference sequence). V shed 3 bases and J 9 bases; nucleotides not matched to a gene: 14. The CDR3 nucleotides are TGCAGTGCTAGGGCCGGACAGGCGGCGGGTCTGCCCCAGCATTTT. This sequence encodes CSARAGQAAGLPQHF.

The chain has TRBV10-3 and TRBJ1-5; D might be TRBD1 (5 bases). This CDR3 comprises 13 residues. Trimming removed 10 bases from V and 4 bases from J, with 14 bases in between. The germline CDR1 and CDR2 sequences are ENHRY and SYGVKD. CDR3 in DNA: TGTGCCACCGGAGCAGGGAGGAATCAGCCCCAGCATTTT. This translates into CATGAGRNQPQHF.